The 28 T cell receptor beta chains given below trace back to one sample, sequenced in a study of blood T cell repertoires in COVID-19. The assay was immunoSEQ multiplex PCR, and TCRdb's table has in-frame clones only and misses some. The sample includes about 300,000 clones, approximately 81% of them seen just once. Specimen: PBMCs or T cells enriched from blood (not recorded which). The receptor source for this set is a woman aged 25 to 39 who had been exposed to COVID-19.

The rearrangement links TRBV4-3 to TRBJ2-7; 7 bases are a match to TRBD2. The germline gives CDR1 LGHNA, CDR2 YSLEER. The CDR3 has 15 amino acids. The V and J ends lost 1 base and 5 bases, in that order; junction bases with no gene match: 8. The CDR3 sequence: CASSQALGGFNEQYF. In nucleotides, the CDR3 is TGCGCCAGCAGCCAAGCCCTGGGGGGGTTCAACGAGCAGTACTTC.

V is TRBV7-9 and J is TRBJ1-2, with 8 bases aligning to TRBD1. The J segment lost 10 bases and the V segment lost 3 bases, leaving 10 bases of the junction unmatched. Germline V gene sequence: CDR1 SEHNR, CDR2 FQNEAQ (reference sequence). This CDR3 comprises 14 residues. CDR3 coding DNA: TGTGCCAGCAGCTTTGACAGGGGCTCTGTGGACTACACCTTC. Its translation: CASSFDRGSVDYTF.

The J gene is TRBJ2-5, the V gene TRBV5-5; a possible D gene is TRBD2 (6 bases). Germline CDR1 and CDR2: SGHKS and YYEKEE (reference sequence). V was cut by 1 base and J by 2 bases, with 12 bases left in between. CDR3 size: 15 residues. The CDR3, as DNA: TGTGCCAGCAGCTTGCTGGCGGGGTTACAAGAGACCCAGTACTTC. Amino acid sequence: CASSLLAGLQETQYF.

CDR3 amino acids: CASSKGRPKPGSNEKLFF. CDR3 nucleotide sequence: TGTGCCAGCAGCAAAGGGCGCCCTAAGCCGGGATCTAATGAAAAACTGTTTTTT. The chain has TRBV21-1 and TRBJ1-4. TRBV21-1 is a known pseudogene. This CDR3 region has 18 residues.

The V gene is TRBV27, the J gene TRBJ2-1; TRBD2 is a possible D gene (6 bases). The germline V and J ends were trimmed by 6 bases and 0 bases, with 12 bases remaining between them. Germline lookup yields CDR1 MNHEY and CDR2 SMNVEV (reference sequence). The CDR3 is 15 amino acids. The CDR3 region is CASRDSGGSYNEQFF. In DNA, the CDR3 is TGTGCCAGCAGGGATAGCGGAGGCTCCTACAATGAGCAGTTCTTC.

The CDR3 coding sequence is TGCGCCAGCAGTCACCCCGGCGGATCGAACACCGGGGAGCTGTTTTTT. Translated, it gives CASSHPGGSNTGELFF. This rearrangement joins TRBV23-1 to TRBJ2-2; D not certain. TRBV23-1 is marked as an open reading frame, function uncertain. V lost 3 bases and J lost 0, with 11 bases in between. This CDR3 is 16 amino acids long.

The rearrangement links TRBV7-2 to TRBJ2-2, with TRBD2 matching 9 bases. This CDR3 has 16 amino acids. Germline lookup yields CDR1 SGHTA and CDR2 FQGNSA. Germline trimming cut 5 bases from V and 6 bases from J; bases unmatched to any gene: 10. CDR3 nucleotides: TGTGCCAGCAGCAAATTAGCGGGGGCGAATTCCGGGGAGCTGTTTTTT. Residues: CASSKLAGANSGELFF.

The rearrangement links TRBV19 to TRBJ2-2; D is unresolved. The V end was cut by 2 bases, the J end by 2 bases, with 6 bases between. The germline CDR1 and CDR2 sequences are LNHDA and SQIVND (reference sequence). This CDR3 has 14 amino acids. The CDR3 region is CASSIYSNTGELFF. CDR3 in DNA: TGTGCCAGTAGTATATACAGCAACACCGGGGAGCTGTTTTTT.

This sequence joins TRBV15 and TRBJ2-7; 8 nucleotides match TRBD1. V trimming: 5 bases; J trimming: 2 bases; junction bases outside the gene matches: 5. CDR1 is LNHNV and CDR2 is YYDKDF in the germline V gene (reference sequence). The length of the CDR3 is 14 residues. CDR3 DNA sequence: TGTGCCACCAGCGAAGACAGGGGCCCCTACGAGCAGTACTTC. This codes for CATSEDRGPYEQYF.

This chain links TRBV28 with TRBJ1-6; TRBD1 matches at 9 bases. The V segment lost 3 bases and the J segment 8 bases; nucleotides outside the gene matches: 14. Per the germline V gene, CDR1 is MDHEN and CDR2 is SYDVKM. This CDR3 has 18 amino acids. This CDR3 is CASSFRSTTGTGYSPLHF. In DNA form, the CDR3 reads TGTGCCAGCAGTTTCCGCAGTACCACCGGGACAGGGTATTCACCCCTCCACTTT.

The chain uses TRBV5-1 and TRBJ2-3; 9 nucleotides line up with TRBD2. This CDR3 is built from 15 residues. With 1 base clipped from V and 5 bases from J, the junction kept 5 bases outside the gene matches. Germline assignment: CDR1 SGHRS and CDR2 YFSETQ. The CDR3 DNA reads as TGCGCCAGCAGCTTGAGCGTGACTAGCGGAGATACGCAGTATTTT. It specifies CASSLSVTSGDTQYF.

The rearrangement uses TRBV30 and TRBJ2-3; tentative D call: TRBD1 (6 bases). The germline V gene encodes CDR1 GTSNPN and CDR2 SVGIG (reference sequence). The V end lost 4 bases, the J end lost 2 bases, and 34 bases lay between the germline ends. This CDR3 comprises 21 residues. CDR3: CAWNRARWYVSELDLTDTQYF. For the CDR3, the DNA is TGTGCCTGGAACAGGGCGAGGTGGTATGTTTCCGAGCTCGATCTCACAGATACGCAGTATTTT.

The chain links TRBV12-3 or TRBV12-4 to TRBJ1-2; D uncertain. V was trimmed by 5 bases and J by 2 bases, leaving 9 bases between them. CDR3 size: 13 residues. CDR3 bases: TGTGCCAGCAGTCCCTCCGAGAACTATGGCTACACCTTC. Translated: CASSPSENYGYTF.

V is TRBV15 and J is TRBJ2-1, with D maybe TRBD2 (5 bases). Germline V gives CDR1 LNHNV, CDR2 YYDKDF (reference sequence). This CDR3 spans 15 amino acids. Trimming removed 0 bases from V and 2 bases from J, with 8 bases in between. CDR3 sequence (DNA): TGTGCCACCAGCAGAGAAGCGGAACCCTACAATGAGCAGTTCTTC. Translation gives CATSREAEPYNEQFF.

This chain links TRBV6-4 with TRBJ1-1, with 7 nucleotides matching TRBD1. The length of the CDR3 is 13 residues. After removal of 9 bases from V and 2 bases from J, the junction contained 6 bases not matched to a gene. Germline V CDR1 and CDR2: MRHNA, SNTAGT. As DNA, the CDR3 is TGTGCCAGTGCACGGGACAGCAACACTGAAGCTTTCTTT. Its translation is CASARDSNTEAFF.

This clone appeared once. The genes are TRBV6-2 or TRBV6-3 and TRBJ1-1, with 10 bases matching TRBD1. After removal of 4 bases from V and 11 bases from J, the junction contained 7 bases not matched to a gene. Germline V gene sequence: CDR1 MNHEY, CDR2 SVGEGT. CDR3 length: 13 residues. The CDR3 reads CASSFKGTGEAFF. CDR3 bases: TGTGCCAGCAGTTTCAAGGGGACAGGGGAGGCTTTCTTT.

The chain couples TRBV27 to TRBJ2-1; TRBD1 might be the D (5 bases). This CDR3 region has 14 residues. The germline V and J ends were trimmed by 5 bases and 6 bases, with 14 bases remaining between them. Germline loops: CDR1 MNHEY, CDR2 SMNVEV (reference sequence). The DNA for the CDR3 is TGTGCCAGCAGTAGCAAAGGGGCAGGCAATGAGCAGTTCTTC. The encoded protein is CASSSKGAGNEQFF.

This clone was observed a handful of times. CDR3 amino acids: CASSQDQGGGATDTQYF. The CDR3 bases are TGTGCCAGCAGCCAAGATCAGGGCGGGGGGGCCACAGATACGCAGTATTTT. This chain connects TRBV4-2 to TRBJ2-3; 9 bases align to TRBD2. The ends lost 0 bases at V and 2 bases at J; junction bases unmatched: 6. The CDR3 contains 17 residues. Germline lookup yields CDR1 LGHNA and CDR2 YNFKEQ.

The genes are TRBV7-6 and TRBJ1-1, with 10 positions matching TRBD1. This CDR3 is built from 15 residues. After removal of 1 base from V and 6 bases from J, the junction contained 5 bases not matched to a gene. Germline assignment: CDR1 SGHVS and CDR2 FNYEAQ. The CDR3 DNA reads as TGTGCCAGCAGCTTAGACCCGGGACAGGGGTCTGAAGCTTTCTTT. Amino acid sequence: CASSLDPGQGSEAFF.

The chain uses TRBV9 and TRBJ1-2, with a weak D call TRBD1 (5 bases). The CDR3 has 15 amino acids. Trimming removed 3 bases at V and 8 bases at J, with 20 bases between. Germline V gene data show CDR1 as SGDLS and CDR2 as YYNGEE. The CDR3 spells CASSADPSGGAGYTF. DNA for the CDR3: TGTGCCAGCAGCGCAGATCCTTCGGGGGGTGCGGGCTACACCTTC.

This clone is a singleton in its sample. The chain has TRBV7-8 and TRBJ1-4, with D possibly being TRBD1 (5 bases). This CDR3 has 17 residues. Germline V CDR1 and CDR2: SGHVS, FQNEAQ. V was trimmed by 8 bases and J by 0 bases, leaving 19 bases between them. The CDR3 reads CASQRTTAIATNEKLFF. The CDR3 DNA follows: TGTGCCAGCCAACGGACGACAGCGATCGCAACTAATGAAAAACTGTTTTTT.

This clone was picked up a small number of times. Here the CDR3 reads CAWTQTRMNTEAFF. As DNA, the CDR3 is TGTGCCTGGACCCAGACAAGAATGAACACTGAAGCTTTCTTT. The V and J genes are TRBV30 and TRBJ1-1, with D unclear. The V and J ends lost 4 bases and 0 bases respectively, with 12 bases between them. The CDR3 extends over 14 amino acids. Germline V CDR1 and CDR2: GTSNPN, SVGIG (reference sequence).

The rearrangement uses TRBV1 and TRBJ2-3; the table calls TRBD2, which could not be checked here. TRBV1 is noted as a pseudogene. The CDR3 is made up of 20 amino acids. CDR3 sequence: CTSSQGWGLAGVEGTDTQYF. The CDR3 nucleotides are TGCACCAGCAGCCAAGGTTGGGGGCTAGCGGGAGTTGAGGGCACAGATACGCAGTATTTT.

The CDR3 DNA reads as TGTGCCAGCAGTTCGCCAGCCCAAGGTCAGGACTACGAGCAGTACTTC. It is translated as CASSSPAQGQDYEQYF. This chain uses TRBV28 with TRBJ2-7; D call uncertain. The germline V gene has CDR1 MDHEN and CDR2 SYDVKM. V was trimmed by 4 bases and J by 3 bases, leaving 19 bases between them. This CDR3 has 16 residues.

For the CDR3, the DNA is TGTGCCAGTAGTACCAGCGGGACAGGGTCAGTAGAGCAGTACTTC. Protein: CASSTSGTGSVEQYF. The rearrangement joins TRBV19 to TRBJ2-7; the match to TRBD1 covers 9 bases. Germline lookup yields CDR1 LNHDA and CDR2 SQIVND (reference sequence). The trim removed 4 bases at V and 7 bases at J, leaving 11 bases unmatched. The CDR3 is made up of 15 amino acids.

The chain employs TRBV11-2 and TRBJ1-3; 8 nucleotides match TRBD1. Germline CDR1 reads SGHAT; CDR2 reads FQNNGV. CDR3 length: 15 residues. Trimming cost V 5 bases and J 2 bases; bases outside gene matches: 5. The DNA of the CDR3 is TGTGCCAGCAGCCCTTTGACAGGGGCTGGAAACACCATATATTTT. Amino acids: CASSPLTGAGNTIYF.

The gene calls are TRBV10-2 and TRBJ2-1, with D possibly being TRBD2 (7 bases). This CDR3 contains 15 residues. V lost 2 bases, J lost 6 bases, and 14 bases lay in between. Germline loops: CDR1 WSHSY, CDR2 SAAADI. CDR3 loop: CASSERPGGPNEQFF. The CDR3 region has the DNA TGCGCCAGCAGTGAGAGGCCCGGGGGGCCCAATGAGCAGTTCTTC.

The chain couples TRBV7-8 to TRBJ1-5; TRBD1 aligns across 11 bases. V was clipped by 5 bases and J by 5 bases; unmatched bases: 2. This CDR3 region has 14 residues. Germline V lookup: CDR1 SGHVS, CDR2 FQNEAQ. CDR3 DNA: TGTGCCAGCAGCCAGGACAGGGGGCATCAGCCCCAGCATTTT. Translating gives CASSQDRGHQPQHF. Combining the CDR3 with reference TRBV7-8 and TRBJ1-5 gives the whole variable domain GAGVSQSPRYKVAKRGQDVALRCDPISGHVSLFWYQQALGQGPEFLTYFQNEAQLDKSGLPSDRFFAERPEGSVSTLKIQRTQQEDSAVYLCASSQDRGHQPQHFGDGTRLSIL.